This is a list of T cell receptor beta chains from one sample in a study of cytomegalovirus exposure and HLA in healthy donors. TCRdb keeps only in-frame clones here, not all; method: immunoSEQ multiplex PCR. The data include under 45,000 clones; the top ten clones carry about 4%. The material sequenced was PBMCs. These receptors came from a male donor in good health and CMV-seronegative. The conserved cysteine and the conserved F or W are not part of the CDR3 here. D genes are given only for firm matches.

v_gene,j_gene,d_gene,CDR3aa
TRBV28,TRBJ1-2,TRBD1,ASSGTGFNYGYT
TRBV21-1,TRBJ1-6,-,ASSKKVEELSSYNSPLH
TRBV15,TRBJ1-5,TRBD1,ATSRDPPGQGDQPQH
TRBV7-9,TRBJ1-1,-,ASSTTLPSGGNTEAF
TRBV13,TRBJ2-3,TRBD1,ASSSLDRDKDTQY
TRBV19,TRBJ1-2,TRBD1,ASSLYSGQGNYGYT
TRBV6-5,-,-,ASNAGRGVEQY
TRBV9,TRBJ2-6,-,ASSVVPGVGANVLT
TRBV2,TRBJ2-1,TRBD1,ASRRTGESLNEQF
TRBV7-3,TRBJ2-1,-,ASSEVRGDYTQYNEQF
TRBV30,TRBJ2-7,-,AWSVAPGGDEQY
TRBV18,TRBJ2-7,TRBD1,ASSPGTGSGEQY
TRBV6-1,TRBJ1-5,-,ASSDRWTLSNQPQH
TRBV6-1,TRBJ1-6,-,ASSEPEAGLANSPLH
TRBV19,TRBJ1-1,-,ASSTTTAMNTEAF
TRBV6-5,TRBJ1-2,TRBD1,ASSFPGQARDGYT
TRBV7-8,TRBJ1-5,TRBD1,ASSDQQGLDQPQH
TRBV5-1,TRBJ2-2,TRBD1,ASSRTGGPTGELF
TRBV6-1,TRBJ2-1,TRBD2,ASAASGGAYNEQF
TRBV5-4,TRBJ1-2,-,ASRTGTLTGYT
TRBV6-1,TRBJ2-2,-,ASSEVRGSTGELF
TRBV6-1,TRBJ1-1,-,ASSLHSTTEAF
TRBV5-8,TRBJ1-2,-,ASSLQGYGYT
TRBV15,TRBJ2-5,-,ATSPGGGGSETQY
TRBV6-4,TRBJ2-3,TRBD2,ASSDGLATDTQY